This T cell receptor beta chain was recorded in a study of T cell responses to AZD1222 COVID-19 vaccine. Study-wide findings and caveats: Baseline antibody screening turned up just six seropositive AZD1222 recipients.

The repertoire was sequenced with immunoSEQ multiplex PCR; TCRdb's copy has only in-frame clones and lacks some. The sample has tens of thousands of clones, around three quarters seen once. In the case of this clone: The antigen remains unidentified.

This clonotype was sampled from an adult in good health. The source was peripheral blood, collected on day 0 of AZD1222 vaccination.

The chain's CDR3 is CASSVGLAGPLYPETEAFF. The DNA of the CDR3 is TGTGCCAGCAGCGTAGGGCTGGCGGGGCCTCTTTATCCGGAGACTGAAGCTTTCTTT. V is TRBV9 and J is TRBJ1-1; D may be TRBD1 (5 bases). The CDR3 is 19 residues long. Trimming took 0 bases from V and 5 from J, leaving 26 bases between them. In germline, CDR1 is SGDLS, CDR2 YYNGEE.